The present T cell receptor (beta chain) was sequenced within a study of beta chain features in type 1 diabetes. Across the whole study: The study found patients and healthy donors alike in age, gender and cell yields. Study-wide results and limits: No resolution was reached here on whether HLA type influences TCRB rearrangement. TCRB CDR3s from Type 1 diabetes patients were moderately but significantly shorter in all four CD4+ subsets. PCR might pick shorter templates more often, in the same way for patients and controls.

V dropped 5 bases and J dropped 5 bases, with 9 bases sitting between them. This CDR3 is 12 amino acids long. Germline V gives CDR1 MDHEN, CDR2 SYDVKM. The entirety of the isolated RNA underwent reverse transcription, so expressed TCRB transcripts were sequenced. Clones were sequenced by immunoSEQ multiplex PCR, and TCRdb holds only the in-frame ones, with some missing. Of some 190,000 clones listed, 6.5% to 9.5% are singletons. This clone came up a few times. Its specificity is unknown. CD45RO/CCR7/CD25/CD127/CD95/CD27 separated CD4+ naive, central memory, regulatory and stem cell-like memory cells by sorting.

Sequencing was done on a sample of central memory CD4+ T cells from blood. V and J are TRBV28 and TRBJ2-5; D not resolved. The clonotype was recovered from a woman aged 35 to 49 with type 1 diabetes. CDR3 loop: CASSGLKETQYF. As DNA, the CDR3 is TGTGCCAGCAGTGGGCTCAAGGAGACCCAGTACTTC.